This T cell receptor (beta chain) is drawn from a study of CD8 T cells in ankylosing spondylitis. TCRdb redid the calling of the 5' RACE reads with MiXCR, one entry per CDR3 protein. The table shows 250,000 to 350,000 distinct CDR3 sequences, with more than 20% occurring only once. There are a few counts of this clonotype. The antigen remains unidentified. Trimming took 0 bases from V and 4 from J, leaving 10 bases between them. This CDR3 spans 13 amino acids. Germline V gives CDR1 DFQATT, CDR2 SNEGSKA (reference sequence). Whole-study findings and limits: Disease-linked clones were found to be CD8+ and relatively rare in peripheral blood. Clones linked to disease were reported to show significant enrichment in matched ankylosing spondylitis synovial fluid. Seemingly characteristic of ankylosing spondylitis blood was a TCR beta motif consisting of under ten highly homologous variants. Certain motif variants had earlier appeared in reactive arthritis synovial fluid and blood.

Sequencing used blood, either unsorted or a sorted T cell fraction (not recorded which). The clonotype comes from a female donor with ankylosing spondylitis or in good health (not recorded which). This chain joins TRBV20-1 and TRBJ2-7; no clear D. CDR3: CSARDWGSYEQYF. The DNA for the CDR3 is TGCAGTGCTAGAGATTGGGGTTCGTACGAGCAGTACTTC.